This paragraph covers one T cell receptor beta chain sequence. Its antigen is still unknown. This record belongs to a study of CD8 T cells in ankylosing spondylitis. The study's findings and limits: What seemed typical of ankylosing spondylitis blood was a TCR beta motif built from about 8 highly homologous variants.

J gave up 7 bases and V 1 base, and 11 bases lay outside the gene matches. The CDR3 is 18 residues long. Germline CDR1 reads SGHAT; CDR2 reads FQNNGV. Each TCR beta library was made by quantitative 5'-RACE that incorporated molecular barcodes. MiXCR, run by TCRdb on the 5' RACE reads, gives a single entry per CDR3 protein. In the table there are fewer than 550,000 distinct CDR3 sequences, approximately 5.3% of which are singletons. The V call is TRBV11-2, the J call TRBJ2-1, with 12 bases fitting TRBD2. The sample consisted of blood, either unsorted or a sorted T cell fraction (not recorded which). The receptor was derived from a male donor with ankylosing spondylitis. CDR3 protein: CASSLGGLAGGPWNEQFF. CDR3 DNA: TGTGCCAGCAGCTTAGGTGGGCTAGCGGGGGGGCCATGGAATGAGCAGTTCTTC.